This T cell receptor (beta chain) was profiled in a study of T cell repertoires in ileal Crohn's disease. Study-level background: At surgery, under 40% of patients smoked, with median disease duration around 8 years. Biopsies of inflamed ileum from the surgical specimen form M0 samples.

Study results and limitations: Every patient over 26.8% clonality showed endoscopic recurrence. Clonal expansions were more frequent in active smokers than non-smokers at surgery.

Time point meaning: inflamed ileum from the surgical specimen. Regarding this clone: Its antigen is still unknown.

Germline V gene sequence: CDR1 SNHLY, CDR2 FYNNEI. The V end lost 2 bases, the J end lost 4 bases, and 8 bases lay between the germline ends. The CDR3 runs to 13 residues. Method: immunoSEQ multiplex PCR; TCRdb's copy keeps in-frame clones and lacks some. The sample shows a few thousand clones, approximately 80% of them seen only once. This receptor was identified in an adult with Crohn's disease. The sequenced sample consisted of ileal tissue. V is TRBV2 and J is TRBJ2-5; D call uncertain. The CDR3 sequence: CASSELVPETQYF. The CDR3 region has the DNA TGTGCCAGCAGTGAACTAGTTCCAGAGACCCAGTACTTC.